This is a list of T cell receptor beta chains from one sample in a study of cytotoxic CD8 clonotypes in ibrutinib-treated CLL. Profiling relied on immunoSEQ multiplex PCR, and the TCRdb table lists in-frame clones only, not all of them. This sample has some 310,000 clones, with around four fifths found just once. The sequenced sample was PBMCs, obtained before ibrutinib treatment. Receptor source: a human donor with chronic lymphocytic leukemia. Both conserved end residues are part of each CDR3. The D gene is left open where the match is weak. Not every row has a clone size; where given, it reads once, few, many or a size class.

V gene	J gene	clone size	D gene	CDR3 protein	CDR3 DNA
TRBV27	TRBJ1-2	few	-	CASSLLGVAGYGYTF	TGTGCCAGCAGTTTATTGGGGGTTGCGGGCTATGGCTACACCTTC
TRBV6-5	TRBJ2-3	-	TRBD1	CASSQDRTDTQYF	TGTGCCAGCAGTCAGGACAGGACAGATACGCAGTATTTT
TRBV11-2	TRBJ2-7	-	-	CASSSPDPEQYF	TGTGCCAGCAGCTCCCCCGACCCGGAGCAGTACTTC
TRBV4-1	TRBJ1-4	-	-	CAAGPGRGALVELFF	TGCGCCGCCGGGCCAGGGCGGGGGGCGCTCGTAGAACTGTTTTTT
TRBV7-2	TRBJ1-2	-	-	CASSFYRLGYGYTF	TGTGCCAGCAGCTTTTACAGGCTAGGGTATGGCTACACCTTC
TRBV28	TRBJ2-3	-	-	CASRFTREDTQYF	TGTGCCAGCCGGTTCACTCGGGAAGATACGCAGTATTTT
TRBV15	TRBJ2-7	-	-	CATSRDGSYEQYF	TGTGCCACCAGCAGAGATGGATCCTACGAGCAGTACTTC
TRBV30	TRBJ2-5	-	TRBD2	CAGRELEETQYF	TGTGCCGGGCGGGAGTTGGAAGAGACCCAGTACTTC
TRBV30	TRBJ2-1	-	TRBD2	CAWSVRTAGEFF	TGTGCCTGGAGTGTAAGGACGGCGGGGGAGTTCTTC
TRBV4-3	TRBJ2-2	-	TRBD2	CASSQEGGSWAGELFF	TGCGCCAGCAGCCAAGAGGGCGGGAGTTGGGCCGGGGAGCTGTTTTTT
TRBV4-1	TRBJ2-3	-	TRBD2	CASSQEGLAGDTQYF	TGCGCCAGCAGCCAAGAGGGACTAGCGGGAGATACGCAGTATTTT
TRBV7-2	TRBJ2-1	few	TRBD2	CASSGLAGYNEQFF	TGTGCCAGCAGTGGACTAGCGGGGTACAATGAGCAGTTCTTC
TRBV2	TRBJ1-1	-	-	CASRTGNTEAFF	TGTGCCAGCAGGACCGGGAACACTGAAGCTTTCTTT
TRBV9	TRBJ2-4	-	-	CASSVDGGINIQYF	TGTGCCAGCAGCGTAGATGGCGGGATAAACATTCAGTACTTC
TRBV10-3	TRBJ2-1	-	TRBD1	CAIKPTGLGNEQFF	TGTGCCATCAAGCCGACAGGGCTTGGGAATGAGCAGTTCTTC
TRBV30	TRBJ2-1	-	TRBD2	CAWISGLDPYNEQFF	TGTGCCTGGATATCCGGACTAGATCCCTACAATGAGCAGTTCTTC
TRBV18	TRBJ2-3	-	-	CASSPPGSDTQYF	TGTGCCAGCTCACCACCGGGGTCAGATACGCAGTATTTT
TRBV4-3	TRBJ2-1	-	TRBD2	CASSQDPLAGGPFEQFF	TGCGCCAGCAGCCAAGACCCACTAGCGGGAGGGCCGTTTGAGCAGTTCTTC
TRBV11-2	TRBJ2-1	-	TRBD1	CASSLAGTAYNEQFF	TGTGCCAGCAGCTTAGCAGGGACAGCCTACAATGAGCAGTTCTTC
TRBV9	TRBJ2-3	-	-	CASSVGVAGTDTQYF	TGTGCCAGCAGCGTAGGGGTAGCGGGCACAGATACGCAGTATTTT
TRBV15	TRBJ2-1	once	TRBD2	CATSRVRLAGGMEQFF	TGTGCCACCAGCAGAGTACGACTAGCGGGAGGTATGGAGCAGTTCTTC
TRBV6-5	TRBJ1-1	-	TRBD1	CASRNRGVTEAFF	TGTGCCAGCAGGAACAGGGGTGTCACTGAAGCTTTCTTT
TRBV15	TRBJ2-1	-	-	CATSKADDNEQFF	TGTGCCACCAGCAAGGCCGATGACAATGAGCAGTTCTTC
TRBV7-2	TRBJ2-2	-	-	CASSLSPGELFF	TGTGCCAGCAGCTTAAGCCCCGGGGAGCTGTTTTTT
TRBV4-3	TRBJ2-7	few	TRBD2	CASSPGLAGVYEQYF	TGCGCCAGCAGCCCGGGACTAGCGGGAGTCTACGAGCAGTACTTC
TRBV11-3	TRBJ1-2	-	-	CASRHETRGYGYTF	TGTGCCAGCAGACACGAGACACGGGGTTATGGCTACACCTTC
TRBV28	TRBJ2-3	-	-	CASSVNLVGDTQYF	TGTGCCAGCAGTGTTAACTTAGTCGGAGATACGCAGTATTTT
TRBV7-6	TRBJ1-5	-	-	CASSFTVNQPQHF	TGTGCCAGCAGCTTTACAGTTAATCAGCCCCAGCATTTT
TRBV14	TRBJ2-7	-	TRBD1	CASSQPGTGLGEQYF	TGTGCCAGCAGCCAACCCGGGACAGGTCTTGGGGAGCAGTACTTC
TRBV9	TRBJ2-7	-	-	CASSVDDVGFGEQYF	TGTGCCAGCAGCGTAGACGACGTCGGATTTGGGGAGCAGTACTTC
TRBV11-2	TRBJ2-7	-	-	CASSARENYEQYF	TGTGCCAGCAGTGCGAGGGAGAACTACGAGCAGTACTTC